This TCR beta chain stems from a study of regulatory T cells in long-lasting Graves disease. Time point here: newly diagnosed GD, antithyroid drugs for less than 3 months. Researchers made the TCR library from RNA that was extracted from PBMCs. The V end was cut by 5 bases, the J end by 4 bases, with 7 bases between. Germline-derived CDR1 and CDR2 are SGDLS and YYNGEE. The CDR3 extends over 13 amino acids. iRepertoire HTBI primers and Arm-PCR of CDR3 regions built TCR beta libraries. TCRdb re-called the multiplex PCR reads with MiXCR, one entry per CDR3 protein. The sample yields approximately 400,000 distinct CDR3 sequences, roughly 15% seen once. This clonotype has at least ten counts. The same data also contributed to another study, on T cells in Graves' hyperthyroidism and ophthalmopathy.

The chain recombines TRBV9 with TRBJ2-6; D unclear. The sample consisted of peripheral blood mononuclear cells (PBMCs), taken at new diagnosis, from a patient treated with antithyroid drugs. The receptor's source is a woman aged 40 to 50 with Graves disease. The CDR3, as DNA: TGTGCCAGCAGTCTTATAGGGGCCAACGTCCTGACTTTC. Translated, it gives CASSLIGANVLTF.